The 30 T cell receptor beta chains below were found in one sample sequenced in a study of blood T cell repertoires in COVID-19. Clones were sequenced by immunoSEQ multiplex PCR, and TCRdb holds only the in-frame ones, with some missing. The sample includes roughly 180,000 clones, more than 65% seen only once; the top ten take roughly a tenth. Specimen: peripheral blood. These receptors all stem from an elderly woman with active or convalescent COVID-19.

The V call is TRBV28, the J call TRBJ2-3; D perhaps matches TRBD2 (6 bases). Between the trimmed V and J ends, which lost 6 bases and 7 bases, there was a span of 11 bases. Germline V gene lookup returns CDR1 MDHEN and CDR2 SYDVKM. This CDR3 has 12 amino acids. The CDR3 loop reads CASSSGLNTQYF. CDR3 in DNA: TGTGCCAGCAGCTCGGGACTTAATACGCAGTATTTT.

The V gene is TRBV7-6, the J gene TRBJ2-3, with D hard to call. CDR1 is SGHVS and CDR2 is FNYEAQ in the germline V gene. CDR3 length equals 15 residues. V was clipped by 3 bases and J by 0 bases, with 10 bases between them. CDR3 coding DNA: TGTGCCAGCAGCTTTACACGACTTAGCACAGATACGCAGTATTTT. Translated, it gives CASSFTRLSTDTQYF.

This chain joins TRBV7-8 and TRBJ1-5; 7 bases fit TRBD1. This CDR3 has 16 residues. In germline, CDR1 is SGHVS, CDR2 FQNEAQ. V lost 2 bases and J lost 8; bases outside the gene matches: 12. The CDR3 here is CASSLRIRQGLEPQHF. CDR3 coding DNA: TGTGCCAGCAGCTTACGGATTCGACAGGGACTTGAGCCCCAGCATTTT.

This chain uses TRBV18 with TRBJ1-1; D perhaps matches TRBD1 (6 bases). The germline CDR1 and CDR2 sequences are KGHSH and LQKENI. V lost 3 bases, J lost 7 bases, and 15 bases lay in between. CDR3 length equals 14 residues. The CDR3 reads CASSPSQGYGEAFF. The CDR3 nucleotides read TGTGCCAGCTCACCGAGTCAGGGGTACGGTGAAGCTTTCTTT.

CDR3 nucleotide sequence: TGTGCCAGCAGTTTTCCCTATCAGCCCCAGCATTTT. It codes for CASSFPYQPQHF. J is TRBJ1-5 and V is TRBV12-3 or TRBV12-4; D is unclear. The CDR3 totals 12 residues. The V gene lost 3 bases and the J gene lost 5 bases, with 5 bases spanning the gap.

For this clone: The sample has other DNA sequences that encode this CDR3 too. This chain joins TRBV6-1 and TRBJ2-3, with a weak D call TRBD1 (5 bases). V lost 3 bases, J lost 3 bases, and 7 bases lay in between. The CDR3 length is 13 residues. The germline V gene encodes CDR1 MNHNS and CDR2 SASEGT. CDR3 protein: CASSEQGTDTQYF. The CDR3, as DNA: TGTGCCAGCAGTGAGCAGGGAACAGATACGCAGTATTTT.

The rearrangement joins TRBV29-1 to TRBJ2-1; 9 bases map to TRBD1. The V segment lost 7 bases and the J segment 2 bases; nucleotides outside the gene matches: 3. This CDR3 spans 13 amino acids. CDR1 is SQVTM, CDR2 ANQGSEA, per germline. The CDR3 nucleotides are TGCAGCGGGACAGGGGTCCCCTACAATGAGCAGTTCTTC. This encodes CSGTGVPYNEQFF.

This clone was recorded only once. This sequence joins TRBV3-1 (or the pseudogene TRBV3-2) and TRBJ1-5; 7 bases map to TRBD1. V trimming: 2 bases; J trimming: 2 bases; junction bases outside the gene matches: 0. Looked up from germline, CDR1 is LGHDT and CDR2 is YNNKEL (reference sequence). CDR3 length equals 14 residues. Here the CDR3 reads CASSQTGGNQPQHF. DNA of the CDR3: TGTGCCAGCAGCCAAACAGGGGGCAATCAGCCCCAGCATTTT.

This clone was observed a few times. The V and J genes are TRBV6-5 and TRBJ1-5; 9 nucleotides agree with TRBD1. The CDR3 is made up of 16 amino acids. Per the germline V gene, CDR1 is MNHEY and CDR2 is SVGAGI. J was trimmed by 6 bases and V by 4 bases; bases with no gene match: 10. Written as DNA, the CDR3 is TGTGCCAGCAGTTCCGACAGACAGGGGGAGGGTCAGCCCCAGCATTTT. It encodes CASSSDRQGEGQPQHF.

CDR3 coding DNA: TGTGCCAGCAGCTTGGAACTCAATGAGCAGTTCTTC. Translation: CASSLELNEQFF. J is TRBJ2-1 and V is TRBV5-8; no clear D gene. The V end was cut by 0 bases, the J end by 6 bases, with 4 bases between. CDR1 SGHTS and CDR2 YDEGEE come from the germline V gene. The length of the CDR3 is 12 residues.

This clone appeared a single time. V is TRBV12-2 and J is TRBJ2-1; whether TRBD2, the table's D call, matches the DNA was not checked. TRBV12-2 is annotated as a pseudogene. This CDR3 has 17 amino acids. The CDR3 bases are TGTGCAAGTCGCTTAGCGCCCTCGGACTATGGATCGGGTGAGCAGTTCTTC. This codes for CASRLAPSDYGSGEQFF.

The chain links TRBV19 to TRBJ1-1, with 8 bases aligning to TRBD1. This CDR3 comprises 15 residues. J was trimmed by 6 bases and V by 9 bases; bases with no gene match: 15. CDR1 is LNHDA and CDR2 is SQIVND in the germline V gene (reference sequence). CDR3 amino acids: CASLGQGLPLPEAFF. Here the CDR3 DNA reads TGTGCCAGCCTTGGACAGGGCTTACCTCTCCCTGAAGCTTTCTTT.

This rearrangement joins TRBV24-1 to TRBJ2-3; TRBD2 aligns across 7 bases. Germline CDR1 is KGHDR and CDR2 is SFDVKD. The length of the CDR3 is 14 residues. The V and J ends lost 5 bases and 2 bases, in that order; junction bases with no gene match: 3. For the CDR3, the DNA is TGTGCCACCAGTGGCGGGAGTACCACAGATACGCAGTATTTT. Protein: CATSGGSTTDTQYF.

J is TRBJ1-1 and V is TRBV10-2; the D is unclear. Germline V gives CDR1 WSHSY, CDR2 SAAADI. The CDR3 covers 15 residues. With 0 bases removed from V and 4 bases from J, the gap between germline ends came to 12 bases. The CDR3 sequence: CASSESPTTGTEAFF. CDR3 sequence (DNA): TGCGCCAGCAGTGAGTCCCCCACCACGGGCACTGAAGCTTTCTTT.

The chain combines TRBV5-5 with TRBJ1-5, with no clear D. The germline V gene has CDR1 SGHKS and CDR2 YYEKEE (reference sequence). The CDR3 covers 15 residues. V lost 2 bases and J 3 bases, leaving 12 bases between the germline ends. CDR3 coding DNA: TGTGCCAGCAGCTTACGGTGGAGTAACAATCAGCCCCAGCATTTT. Translation: CASSLRWSNNQPQHF. Combining the CDR3 with reference TRBV5-5 and TRBJ1-5 gives the whole variable domain DAGVTQSPTHLIKTRGQQVTLRCSPISGHKSVSWYQQVLGQGPQFIFQYYEKEERGRGNFPDRFSARQFPNYSSELNVNALLLGDSALYLCASSLRWSNNQPQHFGDGTRLSIL.

The chain combines TRBV2 with TRBJ2-1, with 9 bases that match TRBD2. Germline V lookup: CDR1 SNHLY, CDR2 FYNNEI. The CDR3 runs 13 residues. J lost 6 bases, V lost 5 bases, and 2 bases had no gene match. CDR3 loop: CASSWREGNEQFF. Here the CDR3 DNA reads TGTGCCAGCAGTTGGCGGGAGGGCAATGAGCAGTTCTTC.

This rearrangement joins TRBV5-1 to TRBJ2-3, with 9 bases matching TRBD1. Trimming took 4 bases from V and 6 from J; bases not matched to a gene: 6. CDR3 length equals 14 residues. Looked up from germline, CDR1 is SGHRS and CDR2 is YFSETQ. The CDR3: CASSTGTGTDTQYF. The CDR3 DNA reads TGCGCCAGCAGCACCGGGACAGGGACCGATACGCAGTATTTT.

The J gene is TRBJ2-7, the V gene TRBV29-1; D ambiguous. V dropped 2 bases and J dropped 4 bases, with 6 bases sitting between them. The CDR3 is made up of 11 amino acids. The germline CDR1 and CDR2 sequences are SQVTM and ANQGSEA. The CDR3 sequence: CSVEKEYEQYF. Written as DNA, the CDR3 is TGCAGCGTTGAAAAGGAGTACGAGCAGTACTTC.

The chain has TRBV5-1 and TRBJ2-2; TRBD2 agrees at 7 bases. The CDR3 is made up of 15 amino acids. Per germline, CDR1 SGHRS and CDR2 YFSETQ. V lost 1 base and J lost 1; bases outside the gene matches: 1. The DNA of the CDR3 is TGCGCCAGCAGCTTGAGGACTAGGAACACCGGGGAGCTGTTTTTT. Protein product: CASSLRTRNTGELFF.

The V gene is TRBV9, the J gene TRBJ2-5, with TRBD1 identical over 9 bases. V dropped 1 base and J dropped 5; count of bases not matched to a gene: 9. The CDR3 loop spans 16 amino acids. Germline V gene sequence: CDR1 SGDLS, CDR2 YYNGEE. The CDR3 reads CASSVSSQGAGETQYF. CDR3 DNA: TGTGCCAGCAGCGTATCCTCACAGGGGGCAGGTGAGACCCAGTACTTC.

This clone appeared a single time. V and J are TRBV21-1 and TRBJ1-6; the tabulated D call, TRBD1, remains unverified against the DNA. TRBV21-1 is deemed a pseudogene. CDR3 length: 18 amino acids. As DNA, the CDR3 is TGTGCCAGCAGCAAAGTCCTCGGGGACAGCTCCTATAATTCACCCCTCCACTTT. Encoded protein: CASSKVLGDSSYNSPLHF.

The CDR3 DNA reads as TGTGCCAGCAAAGAACGGGAAAACATTCAGTACTTC. Translated, it gives CASKERENIQYF. The V and J genes are TRBV28 and TRBJ2-4; no definite D call. The V and J ends lost 7 bases and 5 bases respectively, with 9 bases between them. The CDR3 consists of 12 residues. Germline V gene data show CDR1 as MDHEN and CDR2 as SYDVKM.

The chain has TRBV6-4 and TRBJ1-2, with D possibly being TRBD1 (6 bases). The CDR3 length is 13 residues. The germline CDR1 and CDR2 sequences are MRHNA and SNTAGT. V lost 2 bases and J 7 bases, leaving 11 bases between the germline ends. Here the CDR3 reads CASSDPRGLGYTF. The CDR3 nucleotides are TGTGCCAGCAGTGACCCCAGGGGCCTTGGCTACACCTTC.

The chain is built from TRBV18 and TRBJ1-2; 10 nucleotides agree with TRBD1. V trimming: 3 bases; J trimming: 4 bases; junction bases outside the gene matches: 2. This CDR3 comprises 14 residues. Germline V gives CDR1 KGHSH, CDR2 LQKENI. The CDR3 spells CASSPRTGGYGYTF. The CDR3 region has the DNA TGTGCCAGCTCACCTAGGACAGGGGGCTATGGCTACACCTTC.

This chain links TRBV18 with TRBJ2-5, with 8 bases aligning to TRBD2. Per germline, CDR1 KGHSH and CDR2 LQKENI. Trimming took 3 bases from V and 2 from J; bases not matched to a gene: 8. This CDR3 comprises 16 residues. This CDR3 reads CASSPTLSGGQETQYF. CDR3 nucleotide sequence: TGTGCCAGCTCACCCACCCTAAGCGGGGGACAAGAGACCCAGTACTTC.

The chain couples TRBV7-9 to TRBJ2-3, with D tentatively TRBD2 (6 bases). CDR3 size: 14 residues. The V end lost 4 bases, the J end lost 3 bases, and 11 bases lay between the germline ends. Germline CDR1 SEHNR, CDR2 FQNEAQ (reference sequence). CDR3 nucleotides: TGTGCCAGCAGCTACGTAGCGGCGACAGATACGCAGTATTTT. Its protein is CASSYVAATDTQYF.

The table lists this clone with a count of one. The chain carries TRBV18 and TRBJ1-1; D unclear. Germline-derived CDR1 and CDR2 are KGHSH and LQKENI. This CDR3 spans 14 amino acids. V lost 4 bases to trimming and J lost 7 bases, with 16 bases between them. The chain's CDR3 is CASSLRGGGDEAFF. CDR3 sequence (DNA): TGTGCCAGCTCACTACGGGGAGGCGGAGATGAAGCTTTCTTT.

The chain combines TRBV4-1 with TRBJ2-7; the match to TRBD1 covers 9 bases. The CDR3 runs 19 residues. J lost 2 bases, V lost 4 bases, and 18 bases had no gene match. Germline assignment: CDR1 MGHRA and CDR2 YSYEKL. The CDR3 DNA is TGCGCCAGCAGCCCCGAAGGACAGGGGTGGCCGGGAGGCACCTACGAGCAGTACTTC. Amino acids: CASSPEGQGWPGGTYEQYF.

This clone has ten or more counts. V gene TRBV18 combines with J gene TRBJ2-2, with D possibly TRBD1 on 6 matching bases. V lost 2 bases to trimming and J lost 4 bases, with 11 bases between them. CDR3 length: 15 amino acids. CDR1 is KGHSH and CDR2 is LQKENI in the germline V gene. CDR3 in amino acids: CASSPGGRSTGELFF. The CDR3, as DNA: TGTGCCAGCTCACCAGGGGGCCGAAGCACCGGGGAGCTGTTTTTT.

The chain is built from TRBV12-3 or TRBV12-4 and TRBJ1-4; D gene unclear. The CDR3 loop spans 13 amino acids. Between the trimmed V and J ends, which lost 3 bases and 15 bases, there was a span of 17 bases. The CDR3 here is CASSLRAESRVFF. The CDR3 DNA reads TGTGCCAGCAGTTTGAGAGCTGAGTCGAGAGTGTTTTTT.